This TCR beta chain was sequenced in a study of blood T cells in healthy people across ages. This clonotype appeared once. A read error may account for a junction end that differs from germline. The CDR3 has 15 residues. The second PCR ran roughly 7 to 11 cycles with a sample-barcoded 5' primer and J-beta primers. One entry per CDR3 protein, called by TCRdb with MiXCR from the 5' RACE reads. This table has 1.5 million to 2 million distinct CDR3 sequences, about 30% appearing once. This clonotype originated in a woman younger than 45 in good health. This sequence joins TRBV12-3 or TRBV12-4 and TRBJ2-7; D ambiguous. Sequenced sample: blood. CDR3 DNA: TGTGCCAGCAATTTAGGTGGGGTAAGCTCCTTCGAGCAGTACTTC. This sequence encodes CASNLGGVSSFEQYF.